These 21 T cell receptor beta chains originate from one sample sequenced in a study of long-term antiretroviral therapy in people with HIV. Assay version v3.0 of immunoSEQ was used, and it was run at survey level. The assay was immunoSEQ multiplex PCR, and TCRdb's table has in-frame clones only and misses some. Among fewer than 40,000 clones listed, 75% to 90% were seen once. This sample comprised unsorted PBMCs, obtained 3.4 years after starting antiretroviral therapy. The receptors derive from a man in his thirties or forties with HIV.

The chain employs TRBV9 and TRBJ2-1, with D uncertain. The CDR3 loop spans 15 amino acids. Trimming shortened V by 0 bases and J by 6 bases, and 13 bases separated the two germline ends. Germline-derived CDR1 and CDR2 are SGDLS and YYNGEE. CDR3 region: CASSVERPFANEQFF. In DNA, the CDR3 is TGTGCCAGCAGCGTAGAAAGGCCTTTCGCCAATGAGCAGTTCTTC.

The chain has TRBV18 and TRBJ2-7; a possible D gene is TRBD1 (6 bases). Germline CDR1 reads KGHSH; CDR2 reads LQKENI. The CDR3 totals 13 residues. Trimming removed 2 bases at V and 6 bases at J, with 11 bases between. As DNA, the CDR3 is TGTGCCAGCTCACCAGGGATGGGGGCCGAGCAGTACTTC. This gives the protein CASSPGMGAEQYF.

The chain employs TRBV2 and TRBJ2-1; TRBD2 is a possible D gene (5 bases). The CDR3 is 13 residues long. Germline CDR1 SNHLY, CDR2 FYNNEI. Trimming stripped 8 bases from V and 4 bases from J, with 12 bases between. CDR3 DNA sequence: TGTGCCAGCGGTCTAGCTAGTTACAATGAGCAGTTCTTC. Its protein product is CASGLASYNEQFF.

V gene TRBV4-2 combines with J gene TRBJ1-1; D gene ambiguous. Germline V gene sequence: CDR1 LGHNA, CDR2 YNFKEQ. The CDR3 consists of 14 residues. V lost 1 base to trimming and J lost 1 base, with 7 bases between them. Written as DNA, the CDR3 is TGTGCCAGCAGCCAAGGCGAGGGGAACACTGAAGCTTTCTTT. Translating gives CASSQGEGNTEAFF.

J is TRBJ2-7 and V is TRBV5-4; D is possibly TRBD1 (5 bases). Germline CDR1 is SGHNT and CDR2 is YYREEE (reference sequence). The CDR3 extends over 15 amino acids. The V gene lost 1 base and the J gene lost 0 bases, with 11 bases spanning the gap. This CDR3 is CASSLTGKSSYEQYF. The CDR3 nucleotides are TGTGCCAGCAGCTTGACAGGCAAGAGCTCCTACGAGCAGTACTTC.

CDR3 bases: TGTGCCAGCAGCTTAAAGCTGGAGACTGAAGCTTTCTTT. Translation gives CASSLKLETEAFF. The chain is built from TRBV7-2 and TRBJ1-1; D unresolved. There are 13 residues in the CDR3. V was clipped by 2 bases and J by 5 bases, with 9 bases between them. Germline CDR1 and CDR2: SGHTA and FQGNSA. Drawing the rest from reference TRBV7-2 and TRBJ1-1, the complete variable domain is GAGVSQSPSNKVTEKGKDVELRCDPISGHTALYWYRQSLGQGLEFLIYFQGNSAPDKSGLPSDRFSAERTGGSVSTLTIQRTQQEDSAVYLCASSLKLETEAFFGQGTRLTVV.

V is TRBV18 and J is TRBJ2-7, with 10 nucleotides matching TRBD2. Germline V CDR1 and CDR2: KGHSH, LQKENI. This CDR3 spans 15 amino acids. Trimming cost V 2 bases and J 4 bases; bases outside gene matches: 5. The CDR3 protein is CASSPTAGGSYEQYF. CDR3 DNA sequence: TGTGCCAGCTCACCAACAGCGGGAGGGAGTTACGAGCAGTACTTC.

The rearrangement uses TRBV30 and TRBJ1-1; D possibly corresponds to TRBD1 (5 bases). This CDR3 region has 10 residues. Germline CDR1 and CDR2: GTSNPN and SVGIG (reference sequence). The V end lost 4 bases, the J end lost 9 bases, and 9 bases lay between the germline ends. The CDR3 DNA is TGTGCCTGGATAGAGGGGAAAGCTTTCTTT. This encodes CAWIEGKAFF.

The rearrangement joins TRBV6-5 to TRBJ2-7; 7 bases map to TRBD1. V shed 7 bases, J shed 7 bases, and the junction held 4 bases outside the gene matches. Germline V gene sequence: CDR1 MNHEY, CDR2 SVGAGI. This CDR3 spans 11 amino acids. Here the CDR3 reads CASTEQGEQYF. As DNA, the CDR3 is TGTGCCAGCACAGAACAGGGGGAGCAGTACTTC.

The chain employs TRBV7-2 and TRBJ2-7; unclear D gene. This CDR3 is 15 amino acids long. Looked up from germline, CDR1 is SGHTA and CDR2 is FQGNSA. V was pared by 1 base and J by 7 bases, with 17 bases between. In DNA form, the CDR3 reads TGTGCCAGCAGCTTAGATACCTCGTCCCAGAGGGAGCAGTACTTC. It specifies CASSLDTSSQREQYF.

This rearrangement joins TRBV18 to TRBJ2-7; 7 positions match TRBD2. CDR1 KGHSH and CDR2 LQKENI come from the germline V gene. V dropped 2 bases and J dropped 6; count of bases not matched to a gene: 7. The CDR3 runs 14 residues. In DNA form, the CDR3 reads TGTGCCAGCTCACCAGCGGGAGTTGGAGCCGAGCAGTACTTC. This sequence encodes CASSPAGVGAEQYF.

The rearrangement uses TRBV5-4 and TRBJ2-7; TRBD2 aligns across 13 bases. Germline lookup yields CDR1 SGHNT and CDR2 YYREEE (reference sequence). The CDR3 totals 17 residues. After removal of 0 bases from V and 4 bases from J, the junction contained 7 bases not matched to a gene. The CDR3 loop is CASSLAGLAGVRYEQYF. Here the CDR3 DNA reads TGTGCCAGCAGCTTGGCCGGACTAGCGGGAGTAAGGTACGAGCAGTACTTC.

The rearrangement links TRBV5-5 to TRBJ2-5; D remains ambiguous. The CDR3 has 14 residues. V dropped 1 base and J dropped 5 bases, with 12 bases sitting between them. Per the germline V gene, CDR1 is SGHKS and CDR2 is YYEKEE (reference sequence). The CDR3 sequence is CASSLYLTGETQYF. Here the CDR3 DNA reads TGTGCCAGCAGCTTGTACCTTACCGGGGAGACCCAGTACTTC.

J is TRBJ2-2 and V is TRBV19; 10 positions agree with TRBD2. CDR3 length equals 16 residues. Per germline, CDR1 LNHDA and CDR2 SQIVND (reference sequence). J was trimmed by 2 bases and V by 7 bases; bases with no gene match: 7. In DNA form, the CDR3 reads TGTGCCAGTACTCTTCTAGCGGGAGTTAACACCGGGGAGCTGTTTTTT. Encoded protein: CASTLLAGVNTGELFF.

The chain employs TRBV4-1 and TRBJ2-1; D not resolved. Trimming stripped 5 bases from V and 0 bases from J, with 20 bases between. Germline CDR1 MGHRA, CDR2 YSYEKL. The CDR3 sequence is 18 residues long. CDR3 DNA sequence: TGCGCCAGCAGCTCTGGTGGAGTGGACGGCAGCTCCTACAATGAGCAGTTCTTC. Amino acid sequence: CASSSGGVDGSSYNEQFF.

The chain carries TRBV10-2 and TRBJ1-3, with D tentatively TRBD1 (5 bases). Germline CDR1 WSHSY, CDR2 SAAADI. The CDR3 extends over 15 amino acids. The V and J ends lost 11 bases and 0 bases respectively, with 17 bases between them. CDR3 coding DNA: TGCGCCTCTAAAATTGGGGGGGACTCTGGAAACACCATATATTTT. It codes for CASKIGGDSGNTIYF.

The chain links TRBV7-9 to TRBJ2-1, with D hard to call. CDR1 is SEHNR, CDR2 FQNEAQ, per germline (reference sequence). This CDR3 comprises 12 residues. Trimming took off 5 bases at V and 7 bases at J, with 9 bases between the two ends. DNA for the CDR3: TGTGCCAGCAGCCCCTTTGGGAATGAGCAGTTCTTC. It is translated as CASSPFGNEQFF.

The chain joins TRBV27 to TRBJ1-1, with unresolved D. This CDR3 region has 14 residues. V was pared by 6 bases and J by 6 bases, with 17 bases between. Per germline, CDR1 MNHEY and CDR2 SMNVEV (reference sequence). The CDR3 sequence: CASSLLSGVPEAFF. CDR3 in DNA: TGTGCCAGCAGCCTACTGAGCGGAGTTCCTGAAGCTTTCTTT.

This clone was found a few times. The chain combines TRBV5-1 with TRBJ2-7, with no clear D. V was clipped by 1 base and J by 2 bases, with 7 bases between them. This CDR3 contains 13 residues. Germline values: CDR1 SGHRS, CDR2 YFSETQ. DNA for the CDR3: TGCGCCAGCAGCTTGACGAGTCCCTACGAGCAGTACTTC. Translating gives CASSLTSPYEQYF.

The rearrangement uses TRBV11-2 and TRBJ2-3, with D possibly being TRBD1 or TRBD2 (5 bases each). Germline assignment: CDR1 SGHAT and CDR2 FQNNGV. The CDR3 covers 13 residues. Deletions cut 3 bases from V and 7 bases from J, with 11 bases between. CDR3 loop: CASSFWGPNTQYF. The CDR3 nucleotides are TGTGCCAGCAGCTTTTGGGGACCGAATACGCAGTATTTT.

V and J are TRBV7-9 and TRBJ2-1; a weak D match, TRBD2 (5 bases). Trimming shortened V by 5 bases and J by 5 bases, and 13 bases separated the two germline ends. Germline V gives CDR1 SEHNR, CDR2 FQNEAQ (reference sequence). The CDR3 is 14 residues long. The CDR3 bases are TGTGCCAGCAGCCTCAGCTTCGGGAACAATGAGCAGTTCTTC. Amino acids: CASSLSFGNNEQFF. Full variable domain (remainder filled in from reference TRBV7-9 and TRBJ2-1): DTGVSQNPRHKITKRGQNVTFRCDPISEHNRLYWYRQTLGQGPEFLTYFQNEAQLEKSRLLSDRFSAERPKGSFSTLEIQRTEQGDSAMYLCASSLSFGNNEQFFGPGTRLTVL.